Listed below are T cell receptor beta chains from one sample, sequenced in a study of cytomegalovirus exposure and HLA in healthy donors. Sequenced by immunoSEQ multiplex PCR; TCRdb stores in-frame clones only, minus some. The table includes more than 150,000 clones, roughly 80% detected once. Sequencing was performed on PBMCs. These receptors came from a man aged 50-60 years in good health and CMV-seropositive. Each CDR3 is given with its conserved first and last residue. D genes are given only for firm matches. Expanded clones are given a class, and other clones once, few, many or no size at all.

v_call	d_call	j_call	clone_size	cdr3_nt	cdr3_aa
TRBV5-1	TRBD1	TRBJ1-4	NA	TGCGCCAGCAGCCGACAGGGAGCGGAAAAACTGTTTTTT	CASSRQGAEKLFF
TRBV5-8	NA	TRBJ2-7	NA	TGTGCCAGCAGCCAACTAGCAGGGAGCTCCTACGAGCAGTACTTC	CASSQLAGSSYEQYF
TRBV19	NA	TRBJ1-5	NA	TGTGCCAGTAGTATAGATGAGCGTGATACACGTCAGCCCCAGCATTTT	CASSIDERDTRQPQHF
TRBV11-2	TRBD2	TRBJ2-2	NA	TGTGCCAGCAGCTCTCTCGTGACTAGCGGGGACACCGGGGAGCTGTTTTTT	CASSSLVTSGDTGELFF
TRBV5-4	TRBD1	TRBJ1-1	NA	TGTGCCAGCAGCTTGGTACAGGGGTTGAACACTGAAGCTTTCTTT	CASSLVQGLNTEAFF
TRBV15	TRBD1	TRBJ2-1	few	TGTGCCACCAGCGTCCGGGACAGGGGCATCAATGAGCAGTTCTTC	CATSVRDRGINEQFF
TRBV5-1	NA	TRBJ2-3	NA	TGCGCCAGCAACCTGGGCCGCAGGGCGGATACGCAGTATTTT	CASNLGRRADTQYF
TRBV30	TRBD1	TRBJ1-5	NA	TGTGCCTGGAGTGTATCAGGGGGACAGCCCCAGCATTTT	CAWSVSGGQPQHF
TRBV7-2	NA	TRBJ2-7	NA	TGTGCCAGCAGCTTAGCGTCGGGGTCCTACGAGCAGTACTTC	CASSLASGSYEQYF
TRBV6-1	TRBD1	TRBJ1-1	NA	TGTGCCAGCAGGGGACAGGGTGGTGGATCTGGTGAAGCTTTCTTT	CASRGQGGGSGEAFF
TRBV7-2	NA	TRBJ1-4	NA	TGTGCCAGCAGCTCCCTCGCCGGGTATGAAAAACTGTTTTTT	CASSSLAGYEKLFF
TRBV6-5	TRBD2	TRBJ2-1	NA	TGTGCCAGCAGTTACGGACTAGCGGGAGCAAATGAGCAGTTCTTC	CASSYGLAGANEQFF
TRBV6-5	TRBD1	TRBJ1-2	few	TGTGCCAGCAGTTACACAGGGGACAGTGGCTACACCTTC	CASSYTGDSGYTF
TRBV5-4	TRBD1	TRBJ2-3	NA	TGTGCCAGCAGCCACGGACAGGACACAGATACGCAGTATTTT	CASSHGQDTDTQYF
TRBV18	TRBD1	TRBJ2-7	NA	TGTGCCAGCTCACCCCGAGGACCGGGACAGGGCTACGAGCAGTACTTC	CASSPRGPGQGYEQYF
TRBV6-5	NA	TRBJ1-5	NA	TGTGCCAGCAGTCCCGGACGCGGGGCTCAGCCCCAGCATTTT	CASSPGRGAQPQHF
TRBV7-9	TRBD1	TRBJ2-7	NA	TGTTCCAGCAGCCTTTGGGCCGGGACAGACTTCTACGAGCAGTACTTC	CSSSLWAGTDFYEQYF
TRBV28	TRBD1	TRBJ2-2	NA	TGTGCCAGCAGTTTCTGGACAGGGAACACCGGGGAGCTGTTTTTT	CASSFWTGNTGELFF
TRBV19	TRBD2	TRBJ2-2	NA	TGTGCCAGTAGTATAGTGCGGGGGTCGGGCACCGGGGAGCTGTTTTTT	CASSIVRGSGTGELFF
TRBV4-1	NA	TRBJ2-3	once	TGCGCCAGCAGCCAAGGTCAGTGGGATACGCAGTATTTT	CASSQGQWDTQYF
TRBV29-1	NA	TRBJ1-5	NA	TGCAGCGTTGAAGTAGACAGGAATCAGCCCCAGCATTTT	CSVEVDRNQPQHF
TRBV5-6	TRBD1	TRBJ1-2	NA	TGTGCCAGCAGCCCGGGACAGGGGGCCTATGGCTACACCTTC	CASSPGQGAYGYTF
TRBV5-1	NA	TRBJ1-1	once	TGCGCCAGCAGCTTCAGTTCCCAATTGAACACTGAAGCTTTCTTT	CASSFSSQLNTEAFF
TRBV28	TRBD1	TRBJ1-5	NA	TGTGCCACCCTGCCCAGGGGGTTTTATGGCAATCAGCCCCAGCATTTT	CATLPRGFYGNQPQHF
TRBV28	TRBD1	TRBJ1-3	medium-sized	TGTGCCAGCAGTTACCACAGGGGTCTGGGAAACACCATATATTTT	CASSYHRGLGNTIYF
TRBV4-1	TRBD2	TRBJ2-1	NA	TGCGCCAGCAGCCAAGATCACCCAGGGACTAGCTGGAATGAGCAGTTCTTC	CASSQDHPGTSWNEQFF
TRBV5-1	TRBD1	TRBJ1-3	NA	TGCGCCAGCAGCCCAGGACAGGGAGGAAACACCATATATTTT	CASSPGQGGNTIYF
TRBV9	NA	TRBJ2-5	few	TGTGCCAGCAGCAATCGAGGGACACTTGAAGAGACCCAGTACTTC	CASSNRGTLEETQYF
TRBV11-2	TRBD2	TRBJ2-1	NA	TGTGCCAGCAGCTTTACAGCGGGGGGGCTCTCCTACAATGAGCAGTTCTTC	CASSFTAGGLSYNEQFF
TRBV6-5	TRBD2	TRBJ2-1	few	TGTGCCAGCAGTCAGCGGGGGGGTTACAATGAGCAGTTCTTC	CASSQRGGYNEQFF
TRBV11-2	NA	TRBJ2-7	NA	TGTGCCAGCAGCTTAGAAGGGGCCAGGCTCTACGAGCAGTACTTC	CASSLEGARLYEQYF
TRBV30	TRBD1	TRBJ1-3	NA	TGTGCCTGGAGTTCTGGACAGGGAAACACTGGAAACACCATATATTTT	CAWSSGQGNTGNTIYF
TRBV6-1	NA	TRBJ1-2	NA	TGTGCCAGCAGTGAAGCGCACCAGGCATATGGCTACACCTTC	CASSEAHQAYGYTF
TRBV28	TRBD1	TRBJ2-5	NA	TGTGCCAGCAGTTTCTCCCGGACAGGAATTGAAGAGACCCAGTACTTC	CASSFSRTGIEETQYF
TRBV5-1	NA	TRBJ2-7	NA	TGCGCCAGTAATGGAGACTACGAGCAGTACTTC	CASNGDYEQYF
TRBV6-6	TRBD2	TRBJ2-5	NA	TGTGCCAGCAGGACTAGCGGGGAGACCCAGTACTTC	CASRTSGETQYF
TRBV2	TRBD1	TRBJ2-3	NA	TGTGCCAGCAAACAGGGGGCCGCAGATACGCAGTATTTT	CASKQGAADTQYF
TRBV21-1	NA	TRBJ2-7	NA	TGTGCCAGCAGCAAAGGAACAGGACAGGGCCCGTCGGCTAGCGGGGGGCCTTGCTACGAGCAGTACTTC	CASSKGTGQGPSASGGPCYEQYF
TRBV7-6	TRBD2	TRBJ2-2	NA	TGTGCCAGCAGTGGACTAGCGGGGGGGCCCGTCACCGGGGAGCTGTTTTTT	CASSGLAGGPVTGELFF
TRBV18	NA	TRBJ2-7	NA	TGTGCCAGCTCACCAGGGGGCGGCGAGCAGTACTTC	CASSPGGGEQYF
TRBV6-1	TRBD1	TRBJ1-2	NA	TGTGCCAGCAGTGAAGGGACAGGTCTTTATGGCTACACCTTC	CASSEGTGLYGYTF
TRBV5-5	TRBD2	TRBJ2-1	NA	TGTGCCAGCAGCATCTTTAGCGGGAGCTCCTACAATGAGCAGTTCTTC	CASSIFSGSSYNEQFF
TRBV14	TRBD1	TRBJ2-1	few	TGTGCCAGCAGCCAAGAGTTCGCGACAGGGGGTTGGTACAATGAGCAGTTCTTC	CASSQEFATGGWYNEQFF
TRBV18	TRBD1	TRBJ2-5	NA	TGTGCCAGCTCAGGGACAGGGCTTCCCGGAGAGACCCAGTACTTC	CASSGTGLPGETQYF
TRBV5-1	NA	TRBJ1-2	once	TGCGCCAGCAGCTTGGAGCCCGGGACATCGAACGGCTACCCCTTC	CASSLEPGTSNGYPF
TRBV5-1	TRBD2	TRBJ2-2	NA	TGCGCCAGCAGCCCATACTTAGCGGGGGTTTCCACCGGGGAGCTGTTTTTT	CASSPYLAGVSTGELFF
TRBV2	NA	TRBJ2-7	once	TGTGCCAGCAAGAAGGGGCAGACCCCCTCGTACGAGCAGTACTTC	CASKKGQTPSYEQYF
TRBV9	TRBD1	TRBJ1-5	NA	TGTGCCAGCAGCGGTCAGGGGGACAATCAGCCCCAGCATTTT	CASSGQGDNQPQHF
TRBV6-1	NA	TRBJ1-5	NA	TGTGCCAGCAGTGGCCTAGACAGGAAAAATCAGCCCCAGCATTTT	CASSGLDRKNQPQHF
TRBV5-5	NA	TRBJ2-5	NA	TGTGCCAGCACCCTGCAGGGGGGCGAGACCCAGTACTTC	CASTLQGGETQYF
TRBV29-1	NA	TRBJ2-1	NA	TGCAGCGCCCCGGGGGACCACCATGGGCAGTTCTTC	CSAPGDHHGQFF